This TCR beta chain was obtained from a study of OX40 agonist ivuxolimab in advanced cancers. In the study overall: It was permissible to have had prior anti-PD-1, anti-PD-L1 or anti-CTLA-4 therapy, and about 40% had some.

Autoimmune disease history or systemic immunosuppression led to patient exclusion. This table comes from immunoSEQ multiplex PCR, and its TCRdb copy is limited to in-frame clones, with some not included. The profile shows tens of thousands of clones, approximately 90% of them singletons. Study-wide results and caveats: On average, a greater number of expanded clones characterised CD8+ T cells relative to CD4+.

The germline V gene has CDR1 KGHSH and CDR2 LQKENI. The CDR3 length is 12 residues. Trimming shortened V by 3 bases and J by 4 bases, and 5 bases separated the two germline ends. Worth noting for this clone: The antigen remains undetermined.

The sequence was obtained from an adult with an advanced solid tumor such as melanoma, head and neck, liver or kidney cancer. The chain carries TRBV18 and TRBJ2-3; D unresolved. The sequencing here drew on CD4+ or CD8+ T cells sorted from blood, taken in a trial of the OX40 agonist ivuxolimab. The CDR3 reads CASSPSPDTQYF. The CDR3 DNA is TGTGCCAGCTCACCCTCCCCAGATACGCAGTATTTT.